The 4 T cell receptor beta chains given below trace back to one sample, sequenced in a study of T cells expressing NK-cell markers. After re-calling the 5' RACE reads, TCRdb lists one entry per CDR3 protein, DNA absent. This sample's clone table lists approximately 380,000 distinct CDR3 sequences. Material for sequencing was blood T cells: a sorted CD56 or NKG2C T cell subset, CD4+ or CD8+ T cells, or bulk PBMC T cells (not recorded which). These receptors were collected from a man aged 18-75 years in good health.

The CDR3 sequence: CASSPSMIAKNIQYF. This rearrangement joins TRBV7-9 to TRBJ2-4. The CDR3 totals 15 residues. Germline CDR1 is SEHNR and CDR2 is FQNEAQ (reference sequence).

The V call is TRBV9, the J call TRBJ2-7. The CDR3 is 15 residues long. Germline assignment: CDR1 SGDLS and CDR2 YYNGEE. The CDR3 here is CASSVGRGRAYEQYF.

This chain joins TRBV9 and TRBJ2-5. Germline V gene data show CDR1 as SGDLS and CDR2 as YYNGEE. CDR3 size: 12 residues. The CDR3 protein is CASSVGQETQYF.

The rearrangement links TRBV2 to TRBJ2-7; TCRdb's assignment of TRBD1 cannot be checked, as there is no DNA. CDR1 and CDR2 from the germline V gene are SNHLY and FYNNEI. CDR3 length: 14 amino acids. The CDR3 sequence: CASSEWGASYEQYF.